This T cell receptor beta chain came from a study of shared clonotypes between healthy human individuals. TCRdb's copy holds only in-frame clones and misses some; the assay was immunoSEQ multiplex PCR. This sample has some 2,000,000 clones; roughly 95% occur once, and the top ten carry 0.1% to 0.15%. The healthy adult donors were HIV-negative and reported no recent acute infections or vaccinations. Memory CD4+ cells were the fraction left after CD45RA+ naive selection. As concerns this clone: Its antigen is still unknown.

Study-wide points: The study drew on few donors, limiting represented genetic and exposure-history diversity. Sorted-subset sequencing, rarefaction showed, was incomplete despite large depth.

The CDR3 covers 13 residues. Germline V gene lookup returns CDR1 MGHDK and CDR2 SYGVNS. V was cut by 1 base and J by 8 bases, with 11 bases left in between. The receptor was derived from a man between 18 and 29 years old in good health. V and J are TRBV25-1 and TRBJ1-2; the D gene is possibly TRBD1 (6 bases). Input material: naive CD4+ T cells sorted from blood. Subset defined: CD45RA+ positively selected. CDR3 protein: CASSEFPDSGYTF. The CDR3 nucleotides are TGTGCCAGCAGTGAATTCCCGGACAGCGGCTACACCTTC.